This entry lists 31 T cell receptor beta chains sequenced from one sample in a study of vaccination and CD4 T cells after COVID-19. Treatment indicated: roughly 10-day PBMC culture with coronavirus spike peptide pools or control peptides (ViraFEST assay). Their recognized antigens are unknown. With the Oncomine TCR Beta short-read assay, DNA from cultured CD4+ T cells was sequenced. TCRdb fed the PCR reads into MiXCR, producing one record per CDR3 protein. The table has under 20,000 distinct CDR3 sequences, roughly 55% seen once; the top ten hold roughly 7.7%. Sequencing was carried out using CD4+ T cells from blood, cultured in vitro. These receptors originate from a human donor who had recovered from COVID-19.

V gene TRBV19 combines with J gene TRBJ1-3; a weak D match, TRBD1 (5 bases). The CDR3 has 13 amino acids. The germline CDR1 and CDR2 sequences are LNHDA and SQIVND (reference sequence). The V end was cut by 7 bases, the J end by 4 bases, with 11 bases between. CDR3 region: CASKVREGNTIYF. CDR3 in DNA: TGTGCCAGTAAGGTCAGGGAAGGAAACACCATATATTTT.

The sample holds one count of this clonotype. CDR3 DNA: TGTGCCAGCAGCGAACCGGACGCTCGCGAGACCCAGTACTTC. Protein: CASSEPDARETQYF. The V and J genes are TRBV5-4 and TRBJ2-5; D gene unclear. CDR1 and CDR2 from the germline V gene are SGHNT and YYREEE (reference sequence). The V gene lost 4 bases and the J gene lost 5 bases, with 15 bases spanning the gap. The CDR3 is 14 amino acids.

The chain carries TRBV18 and TRBJ1-5; TRBD1 is a possible D gene (5 bases). The CDR3 spans 15 residues. CDR1 and CDR2 (germline): KGHSH, LQKENI. V lost 5 bases and J 0 bases, leaving 11 bases between the germline ends. The CDR3 reads CASSAAGYSNQPQHF. The CDR3, as DNA: TGTGCCAGCTCAGCGGCAGGGTATAGCAATCAGCCCCAGCATTTT.

The chain links TRBV27 to TRBJ2-1; TRBD1 matches 8 bases. CDR3 length: 14 residues. V gave up 5 bases and J gave up 5 bases; unmatched junction bases: 5. CDR1 and CDR2 (germline): MNHEY, SMNVEV (reference sequence). The CDR3 DNA sequence: TGTGCCAGCAGTGTGGACAGGGTACACAATGAGCAGTTCTTC. Its protein product is CASSVDRVHNEQFF.

The chain uses TRBV7-2 and TRBJ2-5, with 9 bases that match TRBD2. Trimming at V came to 5 bases and at J to 0 bases, leaving 10 bases not matched to a gene. This CDR3 comprises 17 residues. Germline values: CDR1 SGHTA, CDR2 FQGNSA. In DNA, the CDR3 is TGTGCCAGCAGCCAGGGGCTAGCGGGGCCGTACCAAGAGACCCAGTACTTC. Amino acid sequence: CASSQGLAGPYQETQYF.

This clonotype was seen a handful of times. The CDR3 spells CASSPNAATQGLLGVWSTEAFF. The CDR3, as DNA: TGTGCCAGCAGTCCAAATGCCGCGACACAGGGCTTGCTTGGAGTGTGGTCCACTGAAGCTTTCTTT. The genes are TRBV27 and TRBJ1-1, with a possible D match to TRBD1 (6 bases). The ends were cut back, 5 bases at V and 4 bases at J, with 38 bases in the middle. Germline lookup yields CDR1 MNHEY and CDR2 SMNVEV (reference sequence). CDR3 length: 22 residues.

This clonotype has just a few counts. The V call is TRBV27, the J call TRBJ1-1, with TRBD1 as a possible D gene (5 bases). CDR3 length equals 16 residues. Trimming left V 2 bases short and J 0 bases short, with 13 bases between. Germline assignment: CDR1 MNHEY and CDR2 SMNVEV (reference sequence). The CDR3 region has the DNA TGTGCCAGCAGTTTAAATGGGCGGGACTTGAACACTGAAGCTTTCTTT. Its protein product is CASSLNGRDLNTEAFF.

The V gene is TRBV15, the J gene TRBJ1-2; 9 positions match TRBD1. The length of the CDR3 is 16 residues. From germline, CDR1 is LNHNV and CDR2 YYDKDF (reference sequence). J lost 4 bases, V lost 1 base, and 7 bases had no gene match. The chain's CDR3 is CATSRGGRDRAYGYTF. The CDR3 nucleotides read TGTGCCACCAGCAGAGGCGGACGGGACAGGGCCTATGGCTACACCTTC.

V usage is TRBV11-2 and J usage is TRBJ1-2; D perhaps matches TRBD1 (6 bases). Germline V gene lookup returns CDR1 SGHAT and CDR2 FQNNGV. The CDR3 is 12 residues long. V lost 5 bases to trimming and J lost 6 bases, with 10 bases between them. The CDR3 region is CASSPGHHGYTF. The CDR3 DNA is TGTGCCAGCAGCCCGGGACATCATGGCTACACCTTC. The complete variable domain, with remaining parts taken from reference TRBV11-2 and TRBJ1-2, reads EAGVAQSPRYKIIEKRQSVAFWCNPISGHATLYWYQQILGQGPKLLIQFQNNGVVDDSQLPKDRFSAERLKGVDSTLKIQPAKLEDSAVYLCASSPGHHGYTFGSGTRLTVV.

This clonotype appeared a few times. The genes are TRBV6-1 and TRBJ2-1; 7 nucleotides align to TRBD2. Germline V CDR1 and CDR2: MNHNS, SASEGT. After removal of 5 bases from V and 8 bases from J, the junction contained 9 bases not matched to a gene. The CDR3 extends over 14 amino acids. CDR3 in DNA: TGTGCCAGCAGTAAAGGACTAGTGGTCGATGAGCAGTTCTTC. Translated: CASSKGLVVDEQFF.

The chain recombines TRBV6-1 with TRBJ1-2; no clear D gene. Trimming cost V 6 bases and J 0 bases, with 23 bases left between them. CDR3 length: 18 residues. The germline gives CDR1 MNHNS, CDR2 SASEGT. CDR3 in DNA: TGTGCCAGCAGCATAATTAGGACGGCCAAACCCTCTAACTATGGCTACACCTTC. Encoded protein: CASSIIRTAKPSNYGYTF.

The CDR3 DNA reads TGCAGTGCGCCTAGTGGCAGCGGGGGGTCCTACGAGCAGTACTTC. Protein: CSAPSGSGGSYEQYF. J is TRBJ2-7 and V is TRBV20-1, with TRBD2 matching 9 bases. CDR3 size: 15 residues. The J segment lost 1 base and the V segment lost 6 bases, leaving 10 bases of the junction unmatched. CDR1 and CDR2 (germline): DFQATT, SNEGSKA (reference sequence).

This clonotype was observed a handful of times. This chain joins TRBV7-6 and TRBJ2-1; D gene unclear. Germline V gene sequence: CDR1 SGHVS, CDR2 FNYEAQ. V was clipped by 6 bases and J by 6 bases, with 9 bases between them. CDR3 size: 12 residues. The CDR3 region is CASSTVGNEQFF. As DNA, the CDR3 is TGTGCCAGCAGTACGGTCGGCAATGAGCAGTTCTTC.

The table lists this clonotype with a count of one. The chain couples TRBV12-3 or TRBV12-4 to TRBJ1-1; D is undetermined. The CDR3 contains 14 residues. Deletions cut 2 bases from V and 1 base from J, with 8 bases between. CDR3: CASSLRGRNTEAFF. The CDR3 nucleotides read TGTGCCAGCAGTTTAAGAGGGAGGAACACTGAAGCTTTCTTT.

The chain combines TRBV10-3 with TRBJ2-1; 9 bases agree with TRBD1. From germline, CDR1 is ENHRY and CDR2 SYGVKD. The V and J ends lost 0 bases and 7 bases, in that order; junction bases with no gene match: 4. This CDR3 comprises 15 residues. The CDR3 region is CAISESGTGTNEQFF. In nucleotides, the CDR3 is TGTGCCATCAGTGAGTCAGGGACAGGGACGAATGAGCAGTTCTTC.

This chain uses TRBV12-3 or TRBV12-4 with TRBJ1-3; D not certain. Trimming cost V 4 bases and J 4 bases, with 5 bases left between them. CDR3 length equals 12 residues. CDR3 region: CASSSQGNTIYF. The CDR3 bases are TGTGCCAGCAGTTCCCAGGGAAACACCATATATTTT.

The chain employs TRBV19 and TRBJ2-5; D remains unclear. Germline V gene data show CDR1 as LNHDA and CDR2 as SQIVND (reference sequence). V was pared by 0 bases and J by 3 bases, with 11 bases between. The CDR3 loop spans 15 amino acids. The CDR3 DNA reads as TGTGCCAGTAGTATAGATCGTGGGGTCGAAGAGACCCAGTACTTC. Its protein is CASSIDRGVEETQYF.

V usage is TRBV7-8 and J usage is TRBJ1-2; a weak D match, TRBD1 (5 bases). CDR1 is SGHVS, CDR2 FQNEAQ, per germline. With 2 bases removed from V and 5 bases from J, the gap between germline ends came to 12 bases. CDR3 length equals 14 residues. The CDR3 region has the DNA TGTGCCAGCAGCTTAAGCCAGGGACCATATGGCTACACCTTC. It yields the protein CASSLSQGPYGYTF.

This clonotype was seen only a few times. This chain joins TRBV30 and TRBJ2-7; D is perhaps TRBD2 (6 bases). CDR1 is GTSNPN and CDR2 is SVGIG in the germline V gene (reference sequence). There are 13 residues in the CDR3. V lost 2 bases and J 2 bases, leaving 10 bases between the germline ends. The CDR3 sequence: CAWSPGGTYEQYF. For the CDR3, the DNA is TGTGCCTGGAGTCCCGGAGGGACCTACGAGCAGTACTTC.

This chain links TRBV10-3 with TRBJ2-7; TRBD1 aligns across 8 bases. CDR1 and CDR2 (germline): ENHRY, SYGVKD. V was pared by 4 bases and J by 0 bases, with 5 bases of the junction left unmatched. The CDR3 is 15 amino acids. The DNA of the CDR3 is TGTGCCATCAGTGGAGGGGACAGGTCCTCCTACGAGCAGTACTTC. Protein sequence: CAISGGDRSSYEQYF.

This chain links TRBV6-1 with TRBJ1-3; 9 bases fit TRBD1. J lost 4 bases, V lost 5 bases, and 3 bases had no gene match. The CDR3 has 14 amino acids. Germline CDR1 reads MNHNS; CDR2 reads SASEGT. CDR3 DNA: TGTGCCAGCAGTACAGGGGGCTTCGGAAACACCATATATTTT. Amino acids: CASSTGGFGNTIYF.

The rearrangement uses TRBV11-3 and TRBJ2-5; D is possibly TRBD2 (5 bases). This CDR3 region has 14 residues. The germline V and J ends were trimmed by 11 bases and 2 bases, with 18 bases remaining between them. Germline CDR1 and CDR2: SGHNT and YENEEA. CDR3 region: CAGKGCGCQETQYF. As DNA, the CDR3 is TGTGCCGGGAAGGGTTGCGGGTGTCAAGAGACCCAGTACTTC.

The V call is TRBV19, the J call TRBJ1-1; D might be TRBD1 (5 bases). V was cut by 5 bases and J by 5 bases, with 24 bases left in between. This CDR3 is built from 17 residues. CDR1 is LNHDA, CDR2 SQIVND, per germline (reference sequence). DNA for the CDR3: TGTGCCAGTAGTCTGGCAGGGATTGGGAGAAAGGGGACTGAAGCTTTCTTT. Its protein is CASSLAGIGRKGTEAFF.

The chain employs TRBV5-1 and TRBJ1-2, with D possibly TRBD1 on 5 matching bases. CDR1 is SGHRS, CDR2 YFSETQ, per germline. V lost 4 bases and J 6 bases, leaving 19 bases between the germline ends. This CDR3 comprises 15 residues. CDR3 amino acids: CASSGSVTGGDGYTF. Written as DNA, the CDR3 is TGCGCCAGCAGCGGGTCGGTAACAGGTGGCGATGGCTACACCTTC. The complete variable domain, with remaining parts taken from reference TRBV5-1 and TRBJ1-2, reads KAGVTQTPRYLIKTRGQQVTLSCSPISGHRSVSWYQQTPGQGLQFLFEYFSETQRNKGNFPGRFSGRQFSNSRSEMNVSTLELGDSALYLCASSGSVTGGDGYTFGSGTRLTVV.

This clonotype was seen more than once but under ten times. The gene calls are TRBV7-8 and TRBJ1-1; no firm D call. CDR3 length: 11 amino acids. Germline CDR1 reads SGHVS; CDR2 reads FQNEAQ. V lost 8 bases, J lost 5 bases, and 9 bases lay in between. The CDR3: CASLLGTEAFF. The CDR3 coding sequence is TGTGCCAGCCTGTTGGGTACTGAAGCTTTCTTT.

This chain connects TRBV7-9 to TRBJ2-5, with D unclear. Germline CDR1 and CDR2: SEHNR and FQNEAQ (reference sequence). CDR3 length: 14 residues. V lost 5 bases and J lost 5, with 15 bases in between. CDR3: CASSPQGRPETQYF. As DNA, the CDR3 is TGTGCCAGCAGCCCTCAAGGTCGTCCGGAGACCCAGTACTTC.

This sequence joins TRBV7-8 and TRBJ2-7; D unresolved. Germline V gene sequence: CDR1 SGHVS, CDR2 FQNEAQ. CDR3 length: 14 amino acids. V was pared by 2 bases and J by 4 bases, with 12 bases between. DNA for the CDR3: TGTGCCAGCAGCTTAACCTTGGTGCGATACGAGCAGTACTTC. It translates to CASSLTLVRYEQYF.

The rearrangement joins TRBV10-1 to TRBJ1-1; 7 nucleotides line up with TRBD1. Trimming removed 3 bases from V and 5 bases from J; junction bases left unmatched: 9. The CDR3 is 15 amino acids. In germline, CDR1 is WNHNN, CDR2 SYGVQD (reference sequence). The chain's CDR3 is CASSETRGGDTEAFF. CDR3 DNA: TGCGCCAGCAGTGAAACCCGAGGGGGCGATACTGAAGCTTTCTTT.

This clonotype showed up just a few times. V usage is TRBV27 and J usage is TRBJ1-2, with D unclear. Germline-derived CDR1 and CDR2 are MNHEY and SMNVEV (reference sequence). The CDR3 is 16 residues long. Trimming removed 1 base at V and 8 bases at J, with 20 bases between. The CDR3 DNA sequence: TGTGCCAGCAGTTTATATAGTTTGGCGACCTTGGGAGGCTACACCTTC. Its protein product is CASSLYSLATLGGYTF.

The chain couples TRBV6-1 to TRBJ2-2; D possibly corresponds to TRBD1 (6 bases). The germline V gene has CDR1 MNHNS and CDR2 SASEGT. Trimming cost V 7 bases and J 1 base, with 13 bases left between them. CDR3 length: 15 residues. CDR3 coding DNA: TGTGCCAGCAACCGGGGACAACAGAACACCGGGGAGCTGTTTTTT. This codes for CASNRGQQNTGELFF.

This chain uses TRBV6-1 with TRBJ1-2; D gene ambiguous. CDR1 and CDR2 from the germline V gene are MNHNS and SASEGT. The CDR3 consists of 13 residues. Trimming cost V 7 bases and J 4 bases, with 13 bases left between them. The CDR3 DNA is TGTGCCAGCAAGCGGGATGCAGGCTATGGCTACACCTTC. This translates into CASKRDAGYGYTF.